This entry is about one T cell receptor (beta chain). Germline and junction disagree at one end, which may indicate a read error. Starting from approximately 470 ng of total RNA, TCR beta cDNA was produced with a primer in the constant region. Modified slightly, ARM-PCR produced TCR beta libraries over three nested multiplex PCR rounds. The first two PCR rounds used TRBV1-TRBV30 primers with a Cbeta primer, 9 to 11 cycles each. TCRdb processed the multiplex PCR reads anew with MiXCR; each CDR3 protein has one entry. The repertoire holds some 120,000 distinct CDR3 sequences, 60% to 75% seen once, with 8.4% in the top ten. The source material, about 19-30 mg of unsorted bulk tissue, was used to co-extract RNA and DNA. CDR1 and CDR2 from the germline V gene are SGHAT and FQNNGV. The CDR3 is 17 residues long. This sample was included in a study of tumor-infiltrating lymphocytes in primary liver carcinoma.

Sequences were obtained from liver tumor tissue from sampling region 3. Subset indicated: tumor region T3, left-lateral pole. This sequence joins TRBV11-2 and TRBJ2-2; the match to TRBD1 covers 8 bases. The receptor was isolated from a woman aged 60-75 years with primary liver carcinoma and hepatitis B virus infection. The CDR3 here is CVSSPVGRGLVTGELFF. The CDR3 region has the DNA TGTGTCAGCAGCCCGGTAGGCAGGGGGCTTGTCACCGGGGAGCTGTTTTTT.